The 6 T cell receptor beta chains below all came from one sample that was sequenced in a study of chemoradiotherapy in HPV16-positive cancers. Profiled with immunoSEQ multiplex PCR; TCRdb holds only in-frame clones, not every one. The data hold roughly 3,900 clones, with 91% observed a single time. The specimen comprised tumor tissue, sampled from a patient who underwent chemoradiotherapy. Receptor source: a human donor with HPV-associated anogenital cancer.

This clone appeared a few times. J is TRBJ2-5 and V is TRBV6-5, with D maybe TRBD1 (5 bases). Germline-derived CDR1 and CDR2 are MNHEY and SVGAGI. This CDR3 has 14 amino acids. Trimming left V 3 bases short and J 1 base short, with 9 bases between. Written as DNA, the CDR3 is TGTGCCAGCAGTTATAGAAGGGGCCAAGAGACCCAGTACTTC. It codes for CASSYRRGQETQYF.

The chain uses TRBV7-2 and TRBJ1-5; 7 bases align to TRBD1. In germline, CDR1 is SGHTA, CDR2 FQGNSA. CDR3 size: 15 residues. Losses at the gene ends were 3 bases for V and 0 bases for J; bases not matched to a gene: 2. This CDR3 reads CASSLTGNSNQPQHF. In nucleotides, the CDR3 is TGTGCCAGCAGCTTGACAGGGAATAGCAATCAGCCCCAGCATTTT.

The J gene is TRBJ2-5, the V gene TRBV7-6, with D possibly TRBD2 on 6 matching bases. Germline V gene sequence: CDR1 SGHVS, CDR2 FNYEAQ. Deletions cut 5 bases from V and 4 bases from J, with 17 bases between. This CDR3 is 15 amino acids long. The CDR3: CASSPTRLPRETQYF. The CDR3 DNA reads as TGTGCCAGCAGCCCGACTAGGCTCCCCCGAGAGACCCAGTACTTC.

The CDR3 spells CASSQVSTNQPQHF. CDR3 nucleotide sequence: TGCGCCAGCAGCCAAGTCTCAACAAATCAGCCCCAGCATTTT. The rearrangement links TRBV4-3 to TRBJ1-5, with D unresolved. Per the germline V gene, CDR1 is LGHNA and CDR2 is YSLEER. This CDR3 contains 14 residues. Trimming shortened V by 1 base and J by 4 bases, and 8 bases separated the two germline ends.

This chain uses TRBV29-1 with TRBJ2-2, with a possible D match to TRBD1 (5 bases). Germline V gene lookup returns CDR1 SQVTM and CDR2 ANQGSEA. The CDR3 has 14 residues. V was cut by 6 bases and J by 8 bases, with 19 bases left in between. The CDR3 nucleotides read TGCAGCGTCTCCTTAGGGGCGTCTTCGGGGGAGCTGTTTTTT. As protein: CSVSLGASSGELFF.

The gene calls are TRBV10-1 and TRBJ2-3, with TRBD2 matching over 8 bases. This CDR3 comprises 15 residues. With 10 bases clipped from V and 2 bases from J, the junction kept 11 bases outside the gene matches. CDR1 is WNHNN, CDR2 SYGVQD, per germline (reference sequence). DNA of the CDR3: TGCGCCACCTCACCGGGACTAGGGACCACAGATACGCAGTATTTT. Encoded protein: CATSPGLGTTDTQYF.